This is a list of T cell receptor beta chains from one sample in a study of coeliac disease. Some clones are missing from TCRdb's copy, which holds only in-frame ones; the method was immunoSEQ multiplex PCR. The repertoire includes approximately 4,400 clones, roughly 60% of them detected once, and more than 20% sits in the top ten. Sequencing was done on a sample of lymphocytes from the gut lamina propria. These receptors were taken from a woman younger than 45 without celiac disease. The CDR3 runs from the conserved cysteine through the conserved F or W. The D gene is left open where the match is weak. Clone sizes are given selectively: once, few, many, or a class where the clone is expanded.

clone_size	v_call	d_call	j_call	cdr3_aa	cdr3_nt
NA	TRBV28	TRBD2	TRBJ2-1	CASGLAGGQRQFF	TGTGCCAGCGGACTAGCGGGGGGGCAGAGGCAGTTCTTC
few	TRBV5-5	NA	TRBJ1-2	CASSLSGTSNYGYTF	TGTGCCAGCAGCTTGTCGGGGACTTCTAACTATGGCTACACCTTC
NA	TRBV5-4	NA	TRBJ1-1	CASSLEVAWLGTEAFF	TGTGCCAGCAGCTTGGAAGTAGCTTGGTTAGGAACTGAAGCTTTCTTT
NA	TRBV28	TRBD2	TRBJ2-5	CASSFLLLAGEETQYF	TGTGCCAGCAGTTTCCTATTACTAGCGGGGGAAGAGACCCAGTACTTC
NA	TRBV6-4	TRBD1	TRBJ2-3	CASSEGQGGTDTQYF	TGTGCCAGCAGTGAGGGACAGGGGGGCACAGATACGCAGTATTTT
NA	TRBV14	NA	TRBJ1-3	CASSLQGRSGNTIYF	TGTGCCAGCAGCCTACAGGGCCGCTCTGGAAACACCATATATTTT
few	TRBV13	TRBD1	TRBJ2-7	CASSRTGAYEQYF	TGTGCCAGCAGTCGGACAGGAGCCTACGAGCAGTACTTC
NA	TRBV11-2	NA	TRBJ1-3	CASSRWGVTGNTIYF	TGTGCCAGCAGCCGTTGGGGGGTCACTGGAAACACCATATATTTT
NA	TRBV10-3	TRBD1	TRBJ2-7	CAIRTGQGWEQYF	TGTGCCATCAGAACCGGACAGGGTTGGGAGCAGTACTTC
few	TRBV27	TRBD2	TRBJ2-7	CASTPRGGGGAYEQYF	TGTGCCAGCACCCCGCGGGGTGGCGGGGGGGCCTACGAGCAGTACTTC
NA	TRBV7-9	TRBD1	TRBJ2-1	CASSSPGATGGLLYNEQFF	TGTGCCAGCAGCTCCCCTGGGGCGACAGGGGGCCTCCTCTACAATGAGCAGTTCTTC
once	TRBV2	NA	TRBJ1-6	CASSLERDPGSPLHF	TGTGCCAGCAGTCTCGAGCGAGACCCGGGGTCACCCCTCCACTTT
NA	TRBV6-1	NA	TRBJ1-5	CASSEPRRGDQPQHF	TGTGCCAGCAGTGAACCCCGTCGGGGGGACCAGCCCCAGCATTTT
NA	TRBV19	TRBD2	TRBJ2-1	CASSPVASGGSNEQFF	TGTGCCAGTAGCCCTGTAGCTAGCGGGGGGAGCAATGAGCAGTTCTTC
NA	TRBV18	NA	TRBJ2-1	CASSPAGYSYNEQFF	TGTGCCAGCTCCCCCGCGGGGTACTCCTACAATGAGCAGTTCTTC
NA	TRBV29-1	TRBD2	TRBJ2-5	CSVEEAGARGETQYF	TGCAGCGTTGAAGAAGCGGGGGCGCGGGGAGAGACCCAGTACTTC
few	TRBV5-5	TRBD1	TRBJ1-1	CASSLQPGQETMNTEAFF	TGTGCCAGCAGCTTACAGCCGGGACAGGAAACCATGAACACTGAAGCTTTCTTT
few	TRBV5-1	TRBD1	TRBJ2-7	CASSPLERDRGPYEQYF	TGCGCCAGCAGCCCCCTGGAGCGGGACAGGGGACCCTACGAGCAGTACTTC
NA	TRBV5-5	NA	TRBJ2-1	CASSYYGNEQFF	TGTGCCAGCAGTTACTACGGCAATGAGCAGTTCTTC
NA	TRBV7-9	NA	TRBJ1-6	CASSLAAGYNSPLHF	TGTGCCAGCAGCTTAGCGGCAGGGTATAATTCACCCCTCCACTTT
NA	TRBV27	TRBD2	TRBJ2-1	CASSPLGAGGSNEQFF	TGTGCCAGCAGTCCCCTTGGAGCGGGGGGCTCCAATGAGCAGTTCTTC
medium-sized	TRBV19	TRBD2	TRBJ2-2	CASNQGGVNTGELFF	TGTGCCAGTAATCAGGGAGGGGTGAACACCGGGGAGCTGTTTTTT
NA	TRBV9	TRBD1	TRBJ1-6	CASSPLQGNGSPLHF	TGTGCCAGCAGCCCACTACAGGGGAATGGTTCACCCCTCCACTTT
NA	TRBV7-2	NA	TRBJ2-3	CASSLVSADTQYF	TGTGCCAGCAGCTTAGTTTCTGCAGATACGCAGTATTTT
NA	TRBV27	TRBD2	TRBJ2-1	CASSSLGLGFDNEQFF	TGTGCCAGCAGTTCCCTGGGACTAGGGTTTGACAATGAGCAGTTCTTC
NA	TRBV28	TRBD1	TRBJ1-2	CASSFRWTGSNF	TGTGCCAGCAGTTTCCGGTGGACAGGGTCAAACTTC
NA	TRBV5-4	TRBD1	TRBJ2-7	CASSLSVPADREAYEQYF	TGTGCCAGCAGCTTGTCTGTCCCTGCGGACAGGGAGGCCTACGAGCAGTACTTC
NA	TRBV6-1	TRBD2	TRBJ2-5	CASTATGGPQETQYF	TGTGCCAGCACTGCAACGGGGGGGCCCCAAGAGACCCAGTACTTC
NA	TRBV6-1	NA	TRBJ1-1	CASSVRRNTEAFF	TGTGCCAGCAGTGTGAGGCGGAACACTGAAGCTTTCTTT
few	TRBV7-2	TRBD1	TRBJ1-1	CASSLGDRRRTEAFF	TGTGCCAGCAGCTTAGGGGACAGGCGGCGGACTGAAGCTTTCTTT
NA	TRBV28	TRBD2	TRBJ2-1	CASSQLAAHNEQFF	TGTGCCAGCAGCCAACTAGCGGCTCACAATGAGCAGTTCTTC
NA	TRBV6-5	NA	TRBJ2-7	CASSRQGGSYEQYF	TGTGCCAGCAGCCGACAAGGAGGCTCCTACGAGCAGTACTTC
NA	TRBV21-1	NA	TRBJ1-1	CASSTRIDDRDTEAFF	TGTGCCAGCAGCACGCGAATAGACGACAGGGACACTGAAGCTTTCTTT
medium-sized	TRBV30	TRBD1	TRBJ2-1	CAFEEGTGNNEQFF	TGTGCCTTCGAAGAAGGGACAGGGAACAATGAGCAGTTCTTC
medium-sized	TRBV4-2	NA	TRBJ2-7	CASSPPGAYYEQYF	TGTGCCAGCAGCCCCCCAGGGGCGTATTACGAGCAGTACTTC
few	TRBV13	TRBD1	TRBJ2-7	CASSRQGAAYEQYF	TGTGCCAGCAGCCGACAGGGGGCAGCTTACGAGCAGTACTTC
NA	TRBV7-2	TRBD2	TRBJ2-1	CASSPSSGGRSEQFF	TGTGCCAGCAGCCCTTCTAGCGGGGGCCGTAGTGAGCAGTTCTTC
NA	TRBV7-9	TRBD1	TRBJ2-3	CASSLGGQGTNTQYF	TGTGCCAGCAGCTTGGGGGGACAGGGGACGAATACGCAGTATTTT
NA	TRBV1	NA	TRBJ1-1	CTSSLRQTIDTEAFF	TGCACCAGCAGCCTTCGACAGACGATCGACACTGAAGCTTTCTTT
NA	TRBV5-1	NA	TRBJ1-4	CASSLATGPNEKLFF	TGCGCCAGCAGCTTGGCGACAGGACCTAATGAAAAACTGTTTTTT
NA	TRBV18	TRBD1	TRBJ1-1	CASSSDWTGGRMNTEAFF	TGTGCCAGCTCATCTGACTGGACAGGGGGAAGGATGAACACTGAAGCTTTCTTT
NA	TRBV7-9	TRBD1	TRBJ1-2	CASSPPPGQGSYGYTF	TGTGCCAGCAGCCCCCCCCCGGGACAGGGGAGCTATGGCTACACCTTC